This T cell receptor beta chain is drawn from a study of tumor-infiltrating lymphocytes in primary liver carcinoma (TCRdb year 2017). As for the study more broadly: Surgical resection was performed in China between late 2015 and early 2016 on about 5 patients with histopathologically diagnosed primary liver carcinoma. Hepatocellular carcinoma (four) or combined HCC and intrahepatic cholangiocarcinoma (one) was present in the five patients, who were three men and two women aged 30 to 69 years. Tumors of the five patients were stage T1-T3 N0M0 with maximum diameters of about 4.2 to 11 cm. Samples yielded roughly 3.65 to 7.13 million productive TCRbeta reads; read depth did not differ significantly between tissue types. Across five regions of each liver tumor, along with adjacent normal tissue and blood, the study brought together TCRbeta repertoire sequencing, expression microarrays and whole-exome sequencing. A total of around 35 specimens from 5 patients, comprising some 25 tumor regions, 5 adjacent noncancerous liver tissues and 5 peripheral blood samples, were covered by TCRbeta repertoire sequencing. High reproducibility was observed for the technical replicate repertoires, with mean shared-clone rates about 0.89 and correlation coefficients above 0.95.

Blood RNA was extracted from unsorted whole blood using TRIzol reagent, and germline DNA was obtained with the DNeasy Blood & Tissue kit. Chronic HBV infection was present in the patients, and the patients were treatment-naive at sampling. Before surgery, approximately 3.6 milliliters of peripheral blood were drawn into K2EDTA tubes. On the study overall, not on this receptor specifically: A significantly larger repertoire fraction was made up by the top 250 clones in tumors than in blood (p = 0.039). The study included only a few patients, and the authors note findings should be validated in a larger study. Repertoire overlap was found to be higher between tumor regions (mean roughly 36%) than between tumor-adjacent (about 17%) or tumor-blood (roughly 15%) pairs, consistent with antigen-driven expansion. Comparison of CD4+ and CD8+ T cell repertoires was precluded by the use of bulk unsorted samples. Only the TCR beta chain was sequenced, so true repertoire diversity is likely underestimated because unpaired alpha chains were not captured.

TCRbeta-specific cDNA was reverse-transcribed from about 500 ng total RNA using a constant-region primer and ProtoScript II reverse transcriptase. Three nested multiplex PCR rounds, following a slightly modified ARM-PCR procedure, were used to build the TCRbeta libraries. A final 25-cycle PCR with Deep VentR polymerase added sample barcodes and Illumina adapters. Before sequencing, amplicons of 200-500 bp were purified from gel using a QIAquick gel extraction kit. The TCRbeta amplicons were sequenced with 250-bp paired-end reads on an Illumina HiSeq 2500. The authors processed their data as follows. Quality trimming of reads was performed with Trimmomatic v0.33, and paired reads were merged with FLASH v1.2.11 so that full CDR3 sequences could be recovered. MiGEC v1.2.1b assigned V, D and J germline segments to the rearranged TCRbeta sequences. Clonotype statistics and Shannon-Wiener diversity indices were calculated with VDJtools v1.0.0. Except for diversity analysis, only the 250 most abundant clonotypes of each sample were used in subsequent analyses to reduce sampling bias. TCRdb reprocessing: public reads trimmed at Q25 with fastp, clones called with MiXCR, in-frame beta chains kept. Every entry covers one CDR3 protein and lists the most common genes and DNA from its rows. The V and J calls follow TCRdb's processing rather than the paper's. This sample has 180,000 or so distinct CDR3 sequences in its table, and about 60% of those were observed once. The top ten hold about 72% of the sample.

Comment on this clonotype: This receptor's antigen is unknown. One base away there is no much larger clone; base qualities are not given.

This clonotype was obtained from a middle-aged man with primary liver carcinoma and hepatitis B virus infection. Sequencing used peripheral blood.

Read as DNA, the sequence is TGTGCCAGCAGTTATACAGGGTCGGATCAGCCCCAGCATTTT. This yields the protein CASSYTGSDQPQHF. The chain is encoded by TRBV27 joined to TRBJ1-5, and possibly TRBD1, on 6 matching bases. From the cysteine up to the phenylalanine, the CDR3 has a length of 14 residues. The read is trimmed to its CDR3 DNA, 42 bases read in frame from base 1. V is clipped by 4 bases and J by 5 bases, and the sequence between their germline boundaries is 12 bases long. From the germline V gene (reference sequence), CDR1 is MNHEY and CDR2 is SMNVEV.